A selection of T cell receptor beta chains follows, all from one sample in a study of regulatory T cells in long-lasting Graves disease. From the multiplex PCR reads, TCRdb called clonotypes with MiXCR, one entry per CDR3 protein. The profile covers about 240,000 distinct CDR3 sequences, with around 20% appearing a single time and around 13% taken by the ten largest. The sequenced sample was peripheral blood mononuclear cells (PBMCs), obtained at new diagnosis, from a patient treated with antithyroid drugs. Receptor source: a female donor with Graves disease. Both conserved end residues are trimmed from each CDR3. Clone size, where shown, is once, few, many, or a class for clones that have expanded.

j_call clone_size v_call cdr3_aa
TRBJ1-2 NA TRBV20-1 SASTRNYGYT
NA many TRBV7-9 ASSLASVEQF
TRBJ2-3 NA TRBV5-1 ASSLTDVSDTQY
TRBJ1-4 many TRBV5-1 ASTHDSTNEKLF
TRBJ1-1 once TRBV24-1 ATSDPSGGTGAF
TRBJ2-1 many TRBV11-2 ASSLDRRGEQF
TRBJ2-1 many TRBV2 ASSVLAGAYNEQF
TRBJ2-5 many TRBV6-5 ASSYASGQETQY
TRBJ2-5 many TRBV12-3/TRBV12-4 ASRSSGGGTETQY
TRBJ1-2 few TRBV6-2/TRBV6-3 ASSYSGFGGYT
TRBJ2-7 few TRBV29-1 SVETVYEQY
TRBJ2-6 few TRBV7-3 ASSSGLAGVPGANVLT
TRBJ2-1 many TRBV7-3 ASSFGTSNEQF
TRBJ2-3 NA TRBV7-3 ASSLVAGGPALSDTQY
TRBJ2-3 few TRBV19 ASSLSGGAGTDTQY